This T cell receptor beta chain was captured by sequencing in a study of blood T cell repertoires in COVID-19. Sequencing used immunoSEQ multiplex PCR; TCRdb keeps in-frame clones, though not all of them. The table shows approximately 200,000 clones, with 70% to 90% occurring only once. The CDR3 sequence is 14 residues long. From germline, CDR1 is KGHDR and CDR2 SFDVKD. V shed 2 bases and J 8 bases; nucleotides not matched to a gene: 4. Recruitment covered about two dozen US areas and drew participants whose ages spanned about 18 to 89 years. This TCR was sampled from a man aged 25 to 45 who had recovered from COVID-19. The V and J genes are TRBV24-1 and TRBJ1-2, with TRBD1 matching 10 bases. Sequenced sample: PBMCs or T cells enriched from blood (not recorded which). The CDR3 DNA is TGTGCCACCAGTGATTCCGGGACAGGGGTCGGCTACACCTTC. The encoded protein is CATSDSGTGVGYTF.